The TCR beta chain described here comes from a study of blood T cell repertoires in COVID-19 (dated by TCRdb to the early 2020s). Background for the entire study: Samples covering the acute and convalescent phases of COVID-19 were provided by collaborators in the United States, Italy and Spain. The prospective study material was composed of cDNA or gDNA derived from T cells, B-cell-depleted T cells, or PBMCs. Deeply sampled blood TCRbeta repertoires from subjects exposed to, actively infected with, or recovered from COVID-19 were included in the dataset. A freely available public database, intended as a resource for researchers studying the immune response to SARS-CoV-2, is where the repertoires were released. Samples were obtained from the ongoing ImmuneRACE study (first 160 participants) and from some 1,300 subjects provided by 6 global collaborators. Nearly every sample came with metadata listing a de-identified subject ID, COVID-19 status, age in years and sex. Where available, HLA class I and class II types were taken from metadata supplied by the sample provider and were not determined by assay-based typing. General findings and caveats noted by the study authors: The quantity of clinical and demographic metadata differed by source and by participant and was supplied without curation.

TCRbeta CDR3 regions were amplified from genomic DNA by means of the immunoSEQ Assay, a bias-controlled multiplex PCR. The paper's data handling went like this. The number of nucleated cells in each sample was estimated from the amplification of reference gene primers within the assay. To quantify the absolute abundance of each unique TCRbeta CDR3 rearrangement, sequence reads were collapsed and filtered. For each sample, productive Simpson clonality was calculated by taking the square root of Simpson's diversity index across productive rearrangements. Entries here come from immuneACCESS through TCRdb and include only in-frame sequences with V and J called. Some clones fail to appear in such tables; in the studies checked, an unresolved V gene covers under half of the shortfall, and the cause of the remainder is unknown. V and J calls plus clone size are reproduced from that table; the DNA served to infer D and trimming. The sample data list approximately 190,000 clones, and roughly 90% of these were observed just once. Together, the top ten hold 6.2% of the sample.

A second Seattle source provided samples from volunteer blood donors who had recovered from COVID-19. Collaborating institutions collected whole blood in K2EDTA tubes following their own protocols. For TCRbeta analysis, collaborator samples were shipped as frozen whole blood, as isolated PBMCs, or as DNA extracted from either sample type. From cysteine to phenylalanine, the CDR3 is 15 amino acids long. Of all the DNA, just the CDR3 is kept, 45 bases in frame from base 1. V ends up 6 bases short and J 2 bases short, with an unmatched junction base count of 9. CDR1 and CDR2, looked up from the germline V gene, are KGHSH and LQKENI. A word on this clone: This clone's antigen is unknown. Per-base quality was not reported, and no clone a single base away is much larger than it.

The sample comprised peripheral blood. This receptor was identified in a woman in her thirties or forties who had recovered from COVID-19. Recombination connected TRBV18 to TRBJ2-7; 8 bases in between match TRBD1. The CDR3: CASSNGGQGAYEQYF. The DNA reads as follows: TGTGCCAGCTCCAACGGAGGACAGGGTGCCTACGAGCAGTACTTC.